What follows describes a single TCR beta chain. These data belong to a study of cytomegalovirus exposure and HLA in healthy donors. 60 Vbeta and 13 Jbeta primers were used in PCR. Clones were read by immunoSEQ multiplex PCR, and TCRdb kept only the in-frame ones, dropping some. This table has 160,000 or so clones, around 79% appearing once. Looked up from germline, CDR1 is SEHNR and CDR2 is FQNEAQ (reference sequence). Germline trimming cut 4 bases from V and 0 bases from J; bases unmatched to any gene: 6. The CDR3 sequence is 16 residues long. Sequencing used PBMCs. The clonotype was recovered from a man aged 40-55 years in good health and CMV-seropositive. The J gene is TRBJ1-1, the V gene TRBV7-9, with TRBD1 identical over 9 bases. The CDR3 is CASSSRTGEMNTEAFF. CDR3 DNA sequence: TGTGCCAGCAGCTCCCGGACAGGGGAGATGAACACTGAAGCTTTCTTT.